Presented here are 25 T cell receptor beta chains from one specimen sequenced in a study of blood T cell repertoires in COVID-19. Sequencing was performed with immunoSEQ multiplex PCR; in TCRdb, only in-frame clones are kept and a portion is missing. The sample yields about 140,000 clones, 84% seen once. The sequenced material came from peripheral blood. The receptors were sampled from a man aged 60 to 75 with active or convalescent COVID-19.

This clone appeared a single time. The chain carries TRBV18 and TRBJ1-4; TRBD1 might be the D (6 bases). Trimming stripped 5 bases from V and 8 bases from J, with 18 bases between. From germline, CDR1 is KGHSH and CDR2 LQKENI. The CDR3 covers 15 residues. CDR3 sequence: CASSLSGEKMEKLFF. Here the CDR3 DNA reads TGTGCCAGCTCATTATCAGGGGAGAAGATGGAAAAACTGTTTTTT.

The V call is TRBV6-2 or TRBV6-3, the J call TRBJ1-5; possibly TRBD1 for D (6 bases). V shed 5 bases and J shed 0 bases, with 17 bases lying between them. The germline CDR1 and CDR2 sequences are MNHEY and SVGEGT. CDR3 length equals 17 residues. CDR3 loop: CASSKSGQTYSNQPQHF. The CDR3 DNA sequence: TGTGCCAGCAGTAAATCCGGACAGACATATAGCAATCAGCCCCAGCATTTT.

V and J are TRBV25-1 and TRBJ1-1; D gene ambiguous. Germline CDR1 and CDR2: MGHDK and SYGVNS. This CDR3 has 16 residues. The V end lost 2 bases, the J end lost 4 bases, and 17 bases lay between the germline ends. CDR3 residues: CASSERGGNRGTEAFF. The CDR3 nucleotides are TGTGCCAGCAGTGAAAGAGGTGGAAACCGGGGCACTGAAGCTTTCTTT.

The rearrangement links TRBV18 to TRBJ1-1; D call uncertain. Per germline, CDR1 KGHSH and CDR2 LQKENI. V lost 2 bases to trimming and J lost 4 bases, with 5 bases between them. This CDR3 spans 12 amino acids. This CDR3 is CASSPGRTEAFF. The CDR3 coding sequence is TGTGCCAGCTCACCAGGCCGCACTGAAGCTTTCTTT.

The CDR3, as DNA: TGCGCCAGCAGCCAAGGGGACAGGGGACTTCAGCCCCAGCATTTT. This codes for CASSQGDRGLQPQHF. The chain couples TRBV4-1 to TRBJ1-5; 10 bases map to TRBD1. Germline V CDR1 and CDR2: MGHRA, YSYEKL. The CDR3 loop spans 15 amino acids. V lost 1 base to trimming and J lost 6 bases; unmatched junction nucleotides: 3.

This chain joins TRBV6-2 or TRBV6-3 and TRBJ2-1; TRBD2 might be the D (5 bases). From germline, CDR1 is MNHEY and CDR2 SVGEGT. CDR3 size: 13 residues. Trimming took 2 bases from V and 8 from J, leaving 10 bases between them. For the CDR3, the DNA is TGTGCCAGCAGTTACAAGAGGGTCGATGAGCAGTTCTTC. It codes for CASSYKRVDEQFF.

This clone showed up just a few times. The chain combines TRBV27 with TRBJ1-2, with D possibly matching TRBD1 (5 bases). The germline V and J ends were trimmed by 5 bases and 2 bases, with 12 bases remaining between them. CDR3 length: 14 residues. From germline, CDR1 is MNHEY and CDR2 SMNVEV (reference sequence). The CDR3: CASSAGRGNYGYTF. The DNA of the CDR3 is TGTGCCAGCAGTGCGGGACGAGGAAACTATGGCTACACCTTC.

The rearrangement links TRBV28 to TRBJ2-2; no definite D call. This CDR3 is 14 amino acids long. Trimming shortened V by 5 bases and J by 0 bases, and 7 bases separated the two germline ends. CDR1 and CDR2 from the germline V gene are MDHEN and SYDVKM. The CDR3 here is CASSALANTGELFF. Written as DNA, the CDR3 is TGTGCCAGCAGTGCACTGGCGAACACCGGGGAGCTGTTTTTT.

The chain joins TRBV28 to TRBJ1-5; D uncertain. Germline CDR1 is MDHEN and CDR2 is SYDVKM. The CDR3 extends over 14 amino acids. V shed 6 bases and J shed 10 bases, with 19 bases lying between them. This chain's CDR3 is CASRPSLGFRPQHF. The CDR3 DNA reads TGTGCCAGCAGACCATCACTAGGTTTCCGCCCCCAGCATTTT.

The chain carries TRBV3-1 (or the pseudogene TRBV3-2) and TRBJ1-2; D is ambiguous. CDR3 size: 15 residues. V was pared by 0 bases and J by 2 bases, with 10 bases between. Germline lookup yields CDR1 LGHDT and CDR2 YNNKEL (reference sequence). The chain's CDR3 is CASSQEGRRNYGYTF. The CDR3 DNA is TGTGCCAGCAGCCAAGAGGGCAGGAGGAACTATGGCTACACCTTC.

This chain joins TRBV6-5 and TRBJ1-1; a possible D gene is TRBD1 (6 bases). This CDR3 region has 15 residues. Trimming pared 1 base from V and 0 bases from J, leaving 9 bases between. Germline CDR1 and CDR2: MNHEY and SVGAGI. CDR3 sequence (DNA): TGTGCCAGCAGTTACTACGGGACACTGAACACTGAAGCTTTCTTT. It translates to CASSYYGTLNTEAFF.

The J gene is TRBJ2-7, the V gene TRBV7-8, with 9 bases that match TRBD1. V lost 5 bases and J lost 5; bases outside the gene matches: 4. CDR3 length: 13 amino acids. In germline, CDR1 is SGHVS, CDR2 FQNEAQ. CDR3 in DNA: TGTGCCAGCAGCCGGGACAGGGTCCACGAGCAGTACTTC. It is translated as CASSRDRVHEQYF.

This clone was observed a handful of times. J is TRBJ2-3 and V is TRBV7-2; TRBD1 matches at 7 bases. The CDR3 runs 17 residues. The germline V gene encodes CDR1 SGHTA and CDR2 FQGNSA. Germline trimming cut 5 bases from V and 1 base from J; bases unmatched to any gene: 12. The CDR3 coding sequence is TGTGCCAGCAGCCCCGACAGGGCGCCTACCCGCACAGATACGCAGTATTTT. Amino acid sequence: CASSPDRAPTRTDTQYF.

The chain links TRBV30 to TRBJ1-1, with a tentative D call TRBD1 (5 bases). CDR1 is GTSNPN and CDR2 is SVGIG in the germline V gene (reference sequence). The V end was cut by 5 bases, the J end by 6 bases, with 16 bases between. This CDR3 region has 13 residues. CDR3 nucleotide sequence: TGTGCCTGGGAGGGCGGAGGGACTTCTGAAGCTTTCTTT. It specifies CAWEGGGTSEAFF.

The rearrangement joins TRBV29-1 to TRBJ1-2, with D perhaps TRBD1 (5 bases). V lost 6 bases and J lost 0, with 14 bases in between. CDR1 is SQVTM and CDR2 is ANQGSEA in the germline V gene. The CDR3 length is 14 residues. The CDR3 loop is CSVLGGGTNYGYTF. The CDR3 DNA sequence: TGCAGCGTGCTGGGGGGGGGTACTAACTATGGCTACACCTTC.

The CDR3: CASRPPGSPGNTIYF. CDR3 DNA sequence: TGTGCCAGCAGGCCCCCTGGGAGCCCTGGAAACACCATATATTTT. The chain carries TRBV6-5 and TRBJ1-3; D unresolved. This CDR3 contains 15 residues. Germline V gives CDR1 MNHEY, CDR2 SVGAGI. V lost 6 bases, J lost 2 bases, and 14 bases lay in between.

As to this clone: Other DNA sequences in this specimen translate into the identical CDR3. The chain has TRBV18 and TRBJ2-5; D is unresolved. Germline V gene data show CDR1 as KGHSH and CDR2 as LQKENI. V was clipped by 1 base and J by 2 bases, with 8 bases between them. The CDR3 extends over 14 amino acids. The CDR3 bases are TGTGCCAGCTCACCACGAGAGTTACAAGAGACCCAGTACTTC. It yields the protein CASSPRELQETQYF.

The chain employs TRBV6-5 and TRBJ1-1; a weak D match, TRBD1 (5 bases). Germline-derived CDR1 and CDR2 are MNHEY and SVGAGI. The CDR3 consists of 13 residues. Trimming took off 0 bases at V and 6 bases at J, with 8 bases between the two ends. In nucleotides, the CDR3 is TGTGCCAGCAGTTACTCCCCAGGGTCTGAAGCTTTCTTT. Translated, it gives CASSYSPGSEAFF.

The chain combines TRBV5-1 with TRBJ1-6; a weak D match, TRBD1 (5 bases). Deletions cut 0 bases from V and 5 bases from J, with 12 bases between. The germline gives CDR1 SGHRS, CDR2 YFSETQ. CDR3 length equals 16 residues. The CDR3 here is CASSLAGGIDNSPLHF. The CDR3 coding sequence is TGCGCCAGCAGCTTGGCGGGGGGTATCGATAATTCACCCCTCCACTTT.

This chain links TRBV4-3 with TRBJ1-3; unclear D gene. CDR3 size: 14 residues. Trimming cost V 1 base and J 4 bases, with 8 bases left between them. Germline V gene data show CDR1 as LGHNA and CDR2 as YSLEER. This chain's CDR3 is CASSQGGPGNTIYF. CDR3 nucleotide sequence: TGCGCCAGCAGCCAAGGCGGGCCGGGAAACACCATATATTTT.

This chain joins TRBV4-3 and TRBJ2-2, with D perhaps TRBD1 (6 bases). The germline gives CDR1 LGHNA, CDR2 YSLEER. The CDR3 covers 14 residues. Trimming shortened V by 6 bases and J by 1 base, and 9 bases separated the two germline ends. In DNA form, the CDR3 reads TGCGCCAGCAGAAAGACAGGGAACACCGGGGAGCTGTTTTTT. It encodes CASRKTGNTGELFF.

This chain's CDR3 is CASSVIRSGTYNEQFF. The CDR3 coding sequence is TGTGCCAGCAGCGTTATTAGGAGCGGAACCTACAATGAGCAGTTCTTC. This chain uses TRBV9 with TRBJ2-1; possible D gene TRBD2, 5 bases. The V end was cut by 2 bases, the J end by 2 bases, with 14 bases between. In germline, CDR1 is SGDLS, CDR2 YYNGEE. This CDR3 has 16 amino acids.

The chain is built from TRBV4-3 and TRBJ1-2; 7 bases align to TRBD1. The CDR3 loop spans 15 amino acids. V shed 5 bases and J 7 bases; nucleotides not matched to a gene: 13. CDR1 and CDR2 from the germline V gene are LGHNA and YSLEER. In DNA, the CDR3 is TGCGCCAGCAGCTCAGACCGGGACAGCCGAGGTGGCTACACCTTC. This sequence encodes CASSSDRDSRGGYTF.

The J gene is TRBJ1-5, the V gene TRBV25-1; the match to TRBD1 covers 10 bases. V lost 1 base and J lost 2; bases outside the gene matches: 2. Germline V lookup: CDR1 MGHDK, CDR2 SYGVNS. This CDR3 comprises 16 residues. For the CDR3, the DNA is TGTGCCAGCAGTGAATCCGGGACAGGGGGCAATCAGCCCCAGCATTTT. It codes for CASSESGTGGNQPQHF.

This sequence joins TRBV3-1 (or the pseudogene TRBV3-2) and TRBJ2-2; 11 bases align to TRBD2. V was clipped by 8 bases and J by 6 bases; unmatched bases: 14. Germline V gives CDR1 LGHDT, CDR2 YNNKEL (reference sequence). This CDR3 contains 17 residues. Written as DNA, the CDR3 is TGTGCCAGCCGACCTGCCCTAGCGGGAGGATTGGCCGGGGAGCTGTTTTTT. This sequence encodes CASRPALAGGLAGELFF.